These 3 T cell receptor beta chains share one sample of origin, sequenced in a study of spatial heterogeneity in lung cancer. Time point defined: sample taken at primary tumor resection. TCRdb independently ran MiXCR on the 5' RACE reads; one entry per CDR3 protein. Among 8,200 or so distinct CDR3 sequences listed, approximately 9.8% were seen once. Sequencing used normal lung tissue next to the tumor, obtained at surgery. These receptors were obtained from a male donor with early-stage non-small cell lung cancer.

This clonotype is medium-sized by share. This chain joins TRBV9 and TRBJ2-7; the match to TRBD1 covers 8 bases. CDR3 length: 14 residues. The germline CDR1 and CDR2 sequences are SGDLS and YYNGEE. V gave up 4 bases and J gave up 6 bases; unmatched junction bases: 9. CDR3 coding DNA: TGTGCCAGCAGCTCCCGGACAGGGACGGGCGAGCAGTACTTC. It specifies CASSSRTGTGEQYF.

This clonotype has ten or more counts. CDR3 protein: CASSLRQGPQETQYF. The DNA for the CDR3 is TGTGCCAGCAGCCTGAGGCAGGGACCTCAAGAGACCCAGTACTTC. J is TRBJ2-5 and V is TRBV7-6; D is perhaps TRBD1 or TRBD2 (5 bases each). The length of the CDR3 is 15 residues. Between the trimmed V and J ends, which lost 5 bases and 2 bases, there was a span of 15 bases. Germline V CDR1 and CDR2: SGHVS, FNYEAQ.

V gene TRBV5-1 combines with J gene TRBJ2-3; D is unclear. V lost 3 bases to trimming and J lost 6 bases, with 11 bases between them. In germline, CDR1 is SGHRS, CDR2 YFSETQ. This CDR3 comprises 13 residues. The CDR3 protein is CASSWRPEDTQYF. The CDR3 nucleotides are TGCGCCAGCAGCTGGCGCCCGGAGGATACGCAGTATTTT.